This passage covers 26 T cell receptor beta chains from one sample sequenced in a study of blood T cell repertoires in COVID-19. TCRdb's copy holds only in-frame clones and misses some; the assay was immunoSEQ multiplex PCR. The table has 200,000 to 300,000 clones, roughly 87% seen once; the top ten hold about 0.8%. Sequences were obtained from peripheral blood. The receptors stem from a woman aged 25 to 39 with acute or convalescent COVID-19.

The rearrangement uses TRBV27 and TRBJ1-1; D might be TRBD1 (5 bases). The germline V and J ends were trimmed by 1 base and 3 bases, with 9 bases remaining between them. The germline V gene has CDR1 MNHEY and CDR2 SMNVEV (reference sequence). CDR3 length: 14 amino acids. This CDR3 is CASSLLMGHTEAFF. CDR3 nucleotide sequence: TGTGCCAGCAGTTTATTAATGGGGCACACTGAAGCTTTCTTT.

The chain links TRBV13 to TRBJ2-7, with 7 positions matching TRBD1. The CDR3 is 16 amino acids. Germline-derived CDR1 and CDR2 are PRHDT and FYEKMQ (reference sequence). Germline trimming cut 5 bases from V and 7 bases from J; bases unmatched to any gene: 17. Written as DNA, the CDR3 is TGTGCCAGCAGCGGGACAGCGGATCCCCCAAGAAGGGAGCAGTACTTC. It specifies CASSGTADPPRREQYF. Full variable domain (rest looked up from reference TRBV13 and TRBJ2-7): AAGVIQSPRHLIKEKRETATLKCYPIPRHDTVYWYQQGPGQDPQFLISFYEKMQSDKGSIPDRFSAQQFSDYHSELNMSSLELGDSALYFCASSGTADPPRREQYFGPGTRLTVT.

The CDR3 region has the DNA TGCGCCAGCAGCCCAACAGCAGGGGCGCCGACTGAAGCTTTCTTT. Translation gives CASSPTAGAPTEAFF. The chain carries TRBV4-3 and TRBJ1-1; D is possibly TRBD1 (6 bases). The CDR3 extends over 15 amino acids. With 4 bases removed from V and 5 bases from J, the gap between germline ends came to 17 bases. The germline V gene encodes CDR1 LGHNA and CDR2 YSLEER.

V is TRBV19 and J is TRBJ1-2; 7 positions agree with TRBD1. Per germline, CDR1 LNHDA and CDR2 SQIVND (reference sequence). The CDR3 has 16 amino acids. V lost 7 bases to trimming and J lost 4 bases; unmatched junction nucleotides: 15. The CDR3 loop is CASKMERQGFSYGYTF. The DNA for the CDR3 is TGTGCCAGTAAAATGGAAAGACAGGGCTTCTCCTATGGCTACACCTTC.

This sequence joins TRBV27 and TRBJ2-7; perhaps TRBD2 as D (5 bases). The CDR3 spans 16 residues. V was pared by 0 bases and J by 0 bases, with 12 bases between. Per the germline V gene, CDR1 is MNHEY and CDR2 is SMNVEV (reference sequence). CDR3 nucleotides: TGTGCCAGCAGTTTATCGAATGAGGGTTTCTCCTACGAGCAGTACTTC. Its protein product is CASSLSNEGFSYEQYF.

V and J are TRBV6-1 and TRBJ1-6; D is undetermined. Trimming removed 2 bases at V and 7 bases at J, with 12 bases between. CDR1 is MNHNS, CDR2 SASEGT, per germline. The CDR3 covers 15 residues. The DNA for the CDR3 is TGTGCCAGCAGTGAACTGGGCATATCAAATTCACCCCTCCACTTT. The encoded protein is CASSELGISNSPLHF.

The rearrangement joins TRBV14 to TRBJ2-1; 10 nucleotides agree with TRBD2. Germline assignment: CDR1 SGHDN and CDR2 FVKESK. J lost 8 bases, V lost 1 base, and 5 bases had no gene match. The CDR3 consists of 15 residues. The chain's CDR3 is CASSQALAGEHEQFF. The DNA for the CDR3 is TGTGCCAGCAGCCAAGCGCTAGCGGGAGAGCATGAGCAGTTCTTC.

This clone was seen just once. The chain couples TRBV7-3 to TRBJ2-1, with a weak D call TRBD2 (6 bases). Trimming took 5 bases from V and 12 from J, leaving 14 bases between them. Germline CDR1 is SGHTA and CDR2 is FQGTGA. This CDR3 has 12 amino acids. The CDR3 spells CASSKPAGRQFF. For the CDR3, the DNA is TGTGCCAGCAGCAAACCGGCGGGGAGGCAGTTCTTC.

The rearrangement uses TRBV10-3 and TRBJ2-5, with a possible D match to TRBD2 (5 bases). Trimming pared 4 bases from V and 4 bases from J, leaving 10 bases between. The CDR3 runs to 13 residues. Per germline, CDR1 ENHRY and CDR2 SYGVKD. The DNA for the CDR3 is TGTGCCATCAGTGGCCCCGGGGTAGAGACCCAGTACTTC. This encodes CAISGPGVETQYF.

The chain combines TRBV3-1 (or the pseudogene TRBV3-2) with TRBJ2-7; 13 nucleotides match TRBD2. Germline CDR1 is LGHDT and CDR2 is YNNKEL (reference sequence). With V trimmed by 2 bases and J by 9 bases, 7 bases remained unmatched. The CDR3 covers 15 residues. Here the CDR3 reads CASSQKTSGRSGQYF. In DNA form, the CDR3 reads TGTGCCAGCAGCCAAAAGACTAGCGGGAGGAGTGGGCAGTACTTC.

The chain links TRBV30 to TRBJ1-1; the D is unclear. CDR3 length equals 12 residues. The V end lost 4 bases, the J end lost 4 bases, and 10 bases lay between the germline ends. Germline assignment: CDR1 GTSNPN and CDR2 SVGIG (reference sequence). The CDR3, as DNA: TGTGCCTGGACTCGGGGTGGCACTGAAGCTTTCTTT. It translates to CAWTRGGTEAFF.

The chain recombines TRBV5-5 with TRBJ1-1, with 9 bases identical to TRBD1. The CDR3 runs 13 residues. In germline, CDR1 is SGHKS, CDR2 YYEKEE (reference sequence). After removal of 3 bases from V and 3 bases from J, the junction contained 0 bases not matched to a gene. CDR3 protein: CASSWTGDTEAFF. In DNA, the CDR3 is TGTGCCAGCAGCTGGACAGGGGACACTGAAGCTTTCTTT.

The chain couples TRBV6-1 to TRBJ2-3, with 10 nucleotides matching TRBD2. Per the germline V gene, CDR1 is MNHNS and CDR2 is SASEGT. Trimming cost V 3 bases and J 3 bases; bases outside gene matches: 3. The CDR3 contains 15 residues. CDR3 region: CASSEGLAITDTQYF. The CDR3 DNA follows: TGTGCCAGCAGTGAGGGACTAGCGATAACAGATACGCAGTATTTT.

The chain links TRBV21-1 to TRBJ2-7; the table names TRBD1, a call not compared with the DNA. TRBV21-1 is classified as a pseudogene. The CDR3 contains 14 residues. CDR3 region: CAFPQDSLLYEQYF. CDR3 bases: TGTGCCTTTCCCCAGGACAGCCTGTTATACGAGCAGTACTTC.

In this sample, this clone turned up once. The chain combines TRBV5-1 with TRBJ2-4, with D tentatively TRBD2 (7 bases). The ends were cut back, 3 bases at V and 0 bases at J, with 19 bases in the middle. The CDR3 consists of 18 residues. Germline loops: CDR1 SGHRS, CDR2 YFSETQ. CDR3 protein: CASSSRGEDRKAKNIQYF. The CDR3 DNA reads TGCGCCAGCAGCTCCCGGGGGGAGGACAGAAAAGCCAAAAACATTCAGTACTTC.

J is TRBJ2-1 and V is TRBV3-1 (or the pseudogene TRBV3-2), with D maybe TRBD1 (6 bases). CDR1 is LGHDT, CDR2 YNNKEL, per germline (reference sequence). The V end lost 3 bases, the J end lost 9 bases, and 15 bases lay between the germline ends. CDR3 length: 14 residues. The CDR3 nucleotides read TGTGCCAGCAGCCAGGCGGGCCCCAGGGGTGAGCAGTTCTTC. Translated, it gives CASSQAGPRGEQFF.

The V gene is TRBV4-2, the J gene TRBJ1-3; 7 positions match TRBD1. Trimming cost V 0 bases and J 2 bases; bases outside gene matches: 4. CDR3 length: 16 amino acids. CDR1 is LGHNA, CDR2 YNFKEQ, per germline. CDR3 in amino acids: CASSQDRQGAGNTIYF. DNA of the CDR3: TGTGCCAGCAGCCAAGATAGGCAGGGGGCTGGAAACACCATATATTTT.

The V call is TRBV4-2, the J call TRBJ2-3; 8 bases match TRBD1. Trimming cost V 1 base and J 6 bases; bases outside gene matches: 6. This CDR3 is 15 amino acids long. Germline V CDR1 and CDR2: LGHNA, YNFKEQ. In DNA, the CDR3 is TGTGCCAGCAGCCAAGGGACAGGGATGGTTGATACGCAGTATTTT. Translated, it gives CASSQGTGMVDTQYF.

The CDR3 here is CASSLGQGARETQYF. CDR3 DNA: TGTGCCAGCAGCTTAGGACAGGGGGCGAGGGAGACCCAGTACTTC. The V and J genes are TRBV11-3 and TRBJ2-5, with 10 bases matching TRBD1. Germline V lookup: CDR1 SGHNT, CDR2 YENEEA. CDR3 length equals 15 residues. With 1 base clipped from V and 5 bases from J, the junction kept 4 bases outside the gene matches.

The chain links TRBV6-2 or TRBV6-3 to TRBJ1-2; D may be TRBD1 (6 bases). Trimming took off 0 bases at V and 8 bases at J, with 13 bases between the two ends. This CDR3 region has 14 residues. Germline V lookup: CDR1 MNHEY, CDR2 SVGEGT. In DNA form, the CDR3 reads TGTGCCAGCAGTTACTCTCCACAGGGCGGGGGCTACACCTTC. Amino acids: CASSYSPQGGGYTF.

The chain couples TRBV3-1 (or the pseudogene TRBV3-2) to TRBJ2-7; the match to TRBD2 covers 9 bases. The V and J ends lost 4 bases and 2 bases, in that order; junction bases with no gene match: 0. Germline V CDR1 and CDR2: LGHDT, YNNKEL (reference sequence). The CDR3 totals 13 residues. CDR3 sequence (DNA): TGTGCCAGCAGCCTAGCGGGAGCCTACGAGCAGTACTTC. Protein product: CASSLAGAYEQYF.

This clone was observed a handful of times. The V gene is TRBV30, the J gene TRBJ1-3; D possibly corresponds to TRBD1 (5 bases). Trimming took off 0 bases at V and 4 bases at J, with 22 bases between the two ends. Germline values: CDR1 GTSNPN, CDR2 SVGIG (reference sequence). The CDR3 sequence is 18 residues long. The CDR3 DNA reads TGTGCCTGGAGTGTACTACTCCAGGTCGGGGGGGTGGGAAACACCATATATTTT. Translating gives CAWSVLLQVGGVGNTIYF.

This clone appeared a single time. The chain carries TRBV6-2 or TRBV6-3 and TRBJ2-1, with 7 bases matching TRBD1. Germline V gene data show CDR1 as MNHEY and CDR2 as SVGEGT. V dropped 6 bases and J dropped 2; count of bases not matched to a gene: 4. The CDR3 spans 14 residues. CDR3 nucleotide sequence: TGTGCCAGCAGCTGGGACAGCCCCTACAATGAGCAGTTCTTC. Translating gives CASSWDSPYNEQFF.

V usage is TRBV18 and J usage is TRBJ2-5; D is unclear. This CDR3 region has 12 residues. Germline V gene sequence: CDR1 KGHSH, CDR2 LQKENI. V lost 3 bases, J lost 4 bases, and 6 bases lay in between. In DNA form, the CDR3 reads TGTGCCAGCTCACCCCTCGGAGAGACCCAGTACTTC. Its protein is CASSPLGETQYF. Using reference TRBV18 and TRBJ2-5 for the parts outside the CDR3, the full variable domain is NAGVMQNPRHLVRRRGQEARLRCSPMKGHSHVYWYRQLPEEGLKFMVYLQKENIIDESGMPKERFSAEFPKEGPSILRIQQVVRGDSAAYFCASSPLGETQYFGPGTRLLVL.

The chain combines TRBV29-1 with TRBJ2-3; 11 nucleotides align to TRBD2. Germline-derived CDR1 and CDR2 are SQVTM and ANQGSEA. The CDR3 contains 16 residues. V shed 4 bases and J 0 bases; nucleotides not matched to a gene: 6. The CDR3 reads CSVVTSGAISTDTQYF. The CDR3 DNA follows: TGCAGCGTTGTGACTAGCGGGGCTATAAGCACAGATACGCAGTATTTT.

V is TRBV5-4 and J is TRBJ2-7; 14 bases line up with TRBD2. The CDR3 consists of 18 residues. V shed 4 bases, J shed 0 bases, and the junction held 9 bases outside the gene matches. Per the germline V gene, CDR1 is SGHNT and CDR2 is YYREEE (reference sequence). The CDR3 loop reads CASSLGTSGSPSSYEQYF. The CDR3 region has the DNA TGTGCCAGCAGCCTTGGGACTAGCGGGAGCCCTTCCTCCTACGAGCAGTACTTC.